One TCR beta chain is described in this entry. Antigen specificity is unknown. The CDR3 has 13 residues. The V and J ends lost 6 bases and 1 base, in that order; junction bases with no gene match: 0. This sample stems from a study of T cell responses to AZD1222 COVID-19 vaccine. General observations from the study: Only six AZD1222 recipients tested seropositive at baseline.

Some clones are missing from TCRdb's copy, which holds only in-frame ones; the method was immunoSEQ multiplex PCR. The table lists roughly 130,000 clones, 91% of them singletons, with about 7.5% in the top ten. The chain couples TRBV12-3 or TRBV12-4 to TRBJ2-1; 7 positions match TRBD1. The TCR was taken from an adult who received the MenACWY meningococcal vaccine as a control. Sequencing used peripheral blood, obtained 28 days after the second dose of the MenACWY control vaccine. In nucleotides, the CDR3 is TGTGCCAGCAGACAGGGGTCCTACAATGAGCAGTTCTTC. Translation gives CASRQGSYNEQFF.